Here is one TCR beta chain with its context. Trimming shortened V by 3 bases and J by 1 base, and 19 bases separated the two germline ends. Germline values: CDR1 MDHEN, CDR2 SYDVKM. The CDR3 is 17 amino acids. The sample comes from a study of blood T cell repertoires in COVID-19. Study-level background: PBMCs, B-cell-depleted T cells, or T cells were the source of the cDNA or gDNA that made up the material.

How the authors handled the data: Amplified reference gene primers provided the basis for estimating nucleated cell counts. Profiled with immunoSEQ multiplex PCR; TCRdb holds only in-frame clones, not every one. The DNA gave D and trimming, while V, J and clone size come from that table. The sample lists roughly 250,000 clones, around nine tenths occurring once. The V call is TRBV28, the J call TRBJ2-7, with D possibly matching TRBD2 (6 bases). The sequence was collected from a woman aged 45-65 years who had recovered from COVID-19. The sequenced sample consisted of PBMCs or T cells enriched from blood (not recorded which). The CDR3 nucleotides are TGTGCCAGCAGTTTTCCCTCCCTTGGCGGGGCTTCCTACGAGCAGTACTTC. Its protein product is CASSFPSLGGASYEQYF.